The clone carrying this TCR beta chain is a singleton in its sample. This specimen comes from a study of memory CD4+ T cells and cytomegalovirus serostatus. Study in general: Donors were healthy Belgian adults, 9 or 10 CMV seropositive and 20 to 25 seronegative.

The sort gate was single viable CD3+CD4+CD8-CD45RO+ cells for memory CD4+ T cells. J gave up 7 bases and V 6 bases, and 9 bases lay outside the gene matches. The CDR3 runs 15 residues. Germline V lookup: CDR1 MDHEN, CDR2 SYDVKM. Clones were read by immunoSEQ multiplex PCR, and TCRdb kept only the in-frame ones, dropping some. Counted here are around 38,000 clones, less than 80% occurring once; the ten biggest clones make up roughly 6.5%. The TCR sequence derives from an adult in good health and CMV-seronegative. The chain combines TRBV28 with TRBJ1-2, with 12 bases identical to TRBD1. Sequencing input: memory CD4+ T cells from blood. CDR3 nucleotide sequence: TGTGCCAGCAGCCCTCCGGGACAGGGGGCCGGTGGCTACACCTTC. Its protein is CASSPPGQGAGGYTF.